This T cell receptor (beta chain) was profiled in a study of T cell responses to AZD1222 COVID-19 vaccine. Sequenced by immunoSEQ multiplex PCR; TCRdb stores in-frame clones only, minus some. The sample shows roughly 140,000 clones, approximately 85% of them seen only once. Overall study results and limits: The study found vaccine-associated CD4 TCRs spanning spike, dominant at 160-218 and 743-854. Reports say nearly half of spike-specific TCRs go after unmutated variant regions. Spike-specific TCR breadth and depth went up after people got two AZD1222 doses. Donors skewed white British and female; clonal diversity was possibly underestimated.

On this clone itself: The antigen remains unidentified.

This receptor was obtained from an adult in good health. This material consisted of peripheral blood, taken on day 0 of MenACWY control vaccination.

Here the CDR3 reads CAWRGVGGYTF. The CDR3, as DNA: TGTGCCTGGAGGGGAGTGGGCGGCTACACCTTC. The chain links TRBV30 to TRBJ1-2, with no clear D. The CDR3 loop spans 11 amino acids. The V gene's germline CDR1 is GTSNPN and CDR2 SVGIG (reference sequence). V lost 3 bases and J lost 8, with 10 bases in between.